The 31 T cell receptor beta chains below all came from one sample that was sequenced in a study of CD4 and CD8 cells across lung adenocarcinoma regions. TCRdb passed the PCR reads through MiXCR, listing each CDR3 protein once. The sample contains over 7,500 distinct CDR3 sequences, roughly 50% of which appear only once. The sequencing input was CD8+ T cells from the margin of a lung tumor. The receptors stem from a female donor with lung adenocarcinoma. The CD4 and CD8 labels of this study may be unreliable.

V and J are TRBV10-1 and TRBJ2-7; D may correspond to TRBD1 or TRBD2 (5 bases each). Germline V gene data show CDR1 as WNHNN and CDR2 as SYGVQD (reference sequence). Trimming removed 0 bases at V and 1 base at J, with 7 bases between. The CDR3 runs to 14 residues. CDR3 protein: CASSESGGSYEQYF. The CDR3 DNA sequence: TGCGCCAGCAGTGAGTCTGGGGGTTCCTACGAGCAGTACTTC.

This clonotype was counted many times. This rearrangement joins TRBV7-3 to TRBJ2-3; no clear D. The CDR3 is 14 residues long. Germline CDR1 is SGHTA and CDR2 is FQGTGA. The germline V and J ends were trimmed by 5 bases and 6 bases, with 15 bases remaining between them. The CDR3 is CASSHRPPPDTQYF. CDR3 nucleotides: TGTGCCAGCAGCCATAGACCCCCTCCTGATACGCAGTATTTT.

This clonotype was seen once. The germline gene is not matched at one end of the junction; a read error may be the cause. This chain connects TRBV10-2 to TRBJ2-3; TRBD2 aligns across 8 bases. The germline CDR1 and CDR2 sequences are WSHSY and SAAADI. The CDR3 contains 15 residues. The CDR3 coding sequence is TGCGCCAGCATTTCGGGGGGGCGAGCCACAGACACGCAGTATTTT. Amino acids: CASISGGRATDTQYF.

The chain combines TRBV6-5 with TRBJ1-1; 7 bases line up with TRBD1. V lost 0 bases, J lost 1 base, and 2 bases stayed unmatched. This CDR3 has 15 amino acids. Germline-derived CDR1 and CDR2 are MNHEY and SVGAGI. CDR3 DNA sequence: TGTGCCAGCAGTTACTCGGGACAGCAGAACACTGAAGCTTTCTTT. Amino acid sequence: CASSYSGQQNTEAFF.

The J gene is TRBJ2-4, the V gene TRBV7-2, with a tentative D call TRBD1 (5 bases). CDR1 and CDR2 from the germline V gene are SGHTA and FQGNSA. The CDR3 spans 13 residues. Trimming removed 1 base at V and 6 bases at J, with 7 bases between. CDR3 in DNA: TGTGCCAGCAGCTTAGGGGGCTCAAACATTCAGTACTTC. Amino acids: CASSLGGSNIQYF.

With regard to this clonotype: The DNA is omitted, as the CDR3 cannot be located on it reliably, and the CDR3 follows TCRdb's listing. CDR3: CASSSSDTQYF. V gene TRBV12-3 or TRBV12-4 combines with J gene TRBJ2-3. 11 amino acids form the CDR3, both terminal residues included.

This clonotype was counted only a few times. Here the CDR3 reads CASSHQIQETQYF. The CDR3 coding sequence is TGTGCCAGCAGCCACCAAATCCAAGAGACCCAGTACTTC. The V call is TRBV5-4, the J call TRBJ2-5; D is uncertain. The CDR3 covers 13 residues. With 4 bases removed from V and 1 base from J, the gap between germline ends came to 8 bases. Looked up from germline, CDR1 is SGHNT and CDR2 is YYREEE (reference sequence).

Worth noting for this clonotype: This likely comes from a read error, as the CDR3 has no conserved phenylalanine or tryptophan at its end. This sequence joins TRBV10-1 and TRBJ2-1, with D unresolved. Judging by the DNA end, TRBJ2-7 fits better; the J call may be wrong. CDR1 and CDR2 (germline): WNHNN, SYGVQD (reference sequence). The length of the CDR3 is 11 residues. The chain's CDR3 is CASSRPKGQYV. DNA for the CDR3: TGCGCCAGCAGCCGTCCTAAGGGGCAGTACGTC.

The sample holds many counts of this clonotype. The gene calls are TRBV6-5 and TRBJ1-6, with 8 bases aligning to TRBD1. Germline trimming cut 2 bases from V and 8 bases from J; bases unmatched to any gene: 5. CDR1 is MNHEY and CDR2 is SVGAGI in the germline V gene. This CDR3 comprises 15 residues. The CDR3 loop reads CASSYTTGEDSPLHF. CDR3 nucleotide sequence: TGTGCCAGCAGTTACACGACAGGGGAGGATTCACCCCTCCACTTT.

The gene calls are TRBV7-3 and TRBJ2-2; TRBD2 is a possible D gene (5 bases). This CDR3 has 17 amino acids. Germline CDR1 reads SGHTA; CDR2 reads FQGTGA. The V and J ends lost 1 base and 1 base respectively, with 13 bases between them. This CDR3 is CASSLMGDPENTGELFF. For the CDR3, the DNA is TGTGCCAGCAGCTTAATGGGAGATCCGGAGAACACCGGGGAGCTGTTTTTT.

Details on this clonotype: This is likely a read error, given that the CDR3 carries no conserved phenylalanine or tryptophan at its end. It is unclear where the CDR3 begins or ends on the DNA, so no DNA is shown, and the CDR3 is as TCRdb lists it. The genes are TRBV27 and TRBJ2-1; the table's D gene call, TRBD1, was not cross checked with the DNA. The CDR3 is 10 amino acids long, termini counted. Germline V gives CDR1 MNHEY, CDR2 SMNVEV (reference sequence). This CDR3 reads CAKTMGRVIL.

V usage is TRBV10-3 and J usage is TRBJ2-3, with 11 bases aligning to TRBD2. Germline CDR1 ENHRY, CDR2 SYGVKD. The CDR3 is 18 amino acids. The V gene end was trimmed by 2 bases and the J gene end by 0 bases; junction bases not matched to a gene: 7. The CDR3 spells CAISEEIAGGASTDTQYF. The CDR3 nucleotides read TGTGCCATCAGTGAGGAAATAGCGGGGGGGGCTAGCACAGATACGCAGTATTTT.

The gene calls are TRBV27 and TRBJ2-3; perhaps TRBD1 as D (5 bases). The CDR3 totals 13 residues. The V and J ends lost 9 bases and 11 bases respectively, with 21 bases between them. CDR1 MNHEY and CDR2 SMNVEV come from the germline V gene (reference sequence). This CDR3 reads CARGLLAKDMQYF. The CDR3 DNA reads as TGTGCCAGGGGGCTACTTGCCAAAGACATGCAGTATTTT.

For this clonotype: At one boundary the junction diverges from the germline segment, which might be a read error. This chain uses TRBV10-1 with TRBJ2-4; D remains ambiguous. The CDR3 sequence is 14 residues long. Germline V CDR1 and CDR2: WNHNN, SYGVQD (reference sequence). The CDR3 DNA follows: TGCGGCATCACGGGCCTGCGAGCCAAAAACACTCAGTACTTC. Amino acids: CGITGLRAKNTQYF.

Remarks on this clonotype: Compared with germline, one end of the junction differs, possibly owing to a read error. The chain has TRBV27 and TRBJ2-4; D is unresolved. Germline V gives CDR1 MNHEY, CDR2 SMNVEV (reference sequence). The CDR3 totals 13 residues. The DNA for the CDR3 is TGTGCCAGCAGTTTACGACTCAAAAATATTCAGTACTTT. Amino acids: CASSLRLKNIQYF.

The J gene is TRBJ2-3, the V gene TRBV6-1; D not resolved. The closer fit of TRBJ2-5 to the DNA end suggests the J call may be wrong. Germline-derived CDR1 and CDR2 are MNHNS and SASEGT. The CDR3 length is 13 residues. The CDR3 protein is CASSGTYTQTQYF. The CDR3 DNA is TGTGCCAGCAGTGGCACTTACACCCAGACCCAGTACTTC.

J is TRBJ2-2 and V is TRBV28; 12 nucleotides align to TRBD2. Per the germline V gene, CDR1 is MDHEN and CDR2 is SYDVKM. CDR3 length: 18 amino acids. V was clipped by 5 bases and J by 7 bases; unmatched bases: 14. CDR3 sequence (DNA): TGTGCCAGCAGTCCGGGGACTAGCGGGCCCATAGTAGTCGGGGAGCTGTTTTTT. The encoded protein is CASSPGTSGPIVVGELFF.

This clonotype has just a few counts. V is TRBV6-1 and J is TRBJ2-7, with D perhaps TRBD1 (6 bases). The length of the CDR3 is 14 residues. V lost 2 bases and J 6 bases, leaving 14 bases between the germline ends. CDR1 MNHNS and CDR2 SASEGT come from the germline V gene. In nucleotides, the CDR3 is TGTGCCAGCAGTGAAATTAACAGAGGGGGCGAGCAGTACTTC. It is translated as CASSEINRGGEQYF.

The rearrangement joins TRBV9 to TRBJ1-2, with D uncertain. In germline, CDR1 is SGDLS, CDR2 YYNGEE. This CDR3 is 13 amino acids long. Trimming shortened V by 0 bases and J by 8 bases, and 11 bases separated the two germline ends. This chain's CDR3 is CASSVDGYWGYTF. DNA for the CDR3: TGTGCCAGCAGCGTAGATGGGTATTGGGGCTACACCTTC. The entire variable domain, with the rest obtained from reference TRBV9 and TRBJ1-2, is as follows: DSGVTQTPKHLITATGQRVTLRCSPRSGDLSVYWYQQSLDQGLQFLIQYYNGEERAKGNILERFSAQQFPDLHSELNLSSLELGDSALYFCASSVDGYWGYTFGSGTRLTVV.

A few counts support this clonotype. This may be a read error, as it is one base from a much larger clone. The rearrangement uses TRBV7-2 and TRBJ2-1, with D uncertain. Germline CDR1 and CDR2: SGHTA and FQGNSA. V dropped 2 bases and J dropped 13 bases, with 21 bases sitting between them. The CDR3 covers 15 residues. The CDR3 protein is CASSLFDQDQETQFF. CDR3 DNA: TGTGCCAGCAGCTTATTTGACCAGGACCAAGAGACCCAGTTCTTC.

The V call is TRBV27, the J call TRBJ2-7; D possibly corresponds to TRBD2 (5 bases). Trimming shortened V by 2 bases and J by 0 bases, and 14 bases separated the two germline ends. The CDR3 has 16 residues. Per germline, CDR1 MNHEY and CDR2 SMNVEV (reference sequence). CDR3 coding DNA: TGTGCCAGCAGTTTAGGCCGGGGTAAGAGCTCCTACGAGCAGTACTTC. It encodes CASSLGRGKSSYEQYF.

Sample share makes this clonotype medium-sized (0.01 to 0.1%). The chain is built from TRBV7-2 and TRBJ2-3, with D uncertain. The V and J ends lost 2 bases and 2 bases respectively, with 11 bases between them. This CDR3 has 15 residues. CDR1 and CDR2 (germline): SGHTA, FQGNSA. CDR3 nucleotide sequence: TGTGCCAGCAGCTTAAGACATCGGGTCACAGATACGCAGTATTTT. Translation gives CASSLRHRVTDTQYF.

The V and J genes are TRBV27 and TRBJ2-5, with 11 bases matching TRBD2. V shed 5 bases and J 5 bases; nucleotides not matched to a gene: 13. The CDR3 has 17 residues. The germline V gene encodes CDR1 MNHEY and CDR2 SMNVEV (reference sequence). CDR3: CASSLSSYGTSGETQYF. In DNA, the CDR3 is TGTGCCAGCAGTCTCTCTTCATACGGGACTAGCGGTGAGACCCAGTACTTC.

The chain has TRBV6-4 and TRBJ2-1; tentatively, D is TRBD1 or TRBD2 (5 bases each). The last part of the DNA fits TRBJ2-7 better; the J call may be wrong. Per the germline V gene, CDR1 is MRHNA and CDR2 is SNTAGT. The CDR3 extends over 12 amino acids. CDR3 bases: TGTGCCAGCAGTGACGGGGGATACGAGCAGTACGTC. Protein product: CASSDGGYEQYV.

The chain uses TRBV7-3 and TRBJ2-2; perhaps TRBD2 as D (5 bases). Trimming took 4 bases from V and 5 from J, leaving 20 bases between them. The CDR3 runs to 17 residues. Per germline, CDR1 SGHTA and CDR2 FQGTGA. This chain's CDR3 is CASSSLGGTVGTGELFF. In nucleotides, the CDR3 is TGTGCCAGCAGCTCCCTCGGAGGAACCGTTGGGACCGGGGAGCTGTTTTTT. Combining the CDR3 with reference TRBV7-3 and TRBJ2-2 gives the whole variable domain GAGVSQTPSNKVTEKGKYVELRCDPISGHTALYWYRQSLGQGPEFLIYFQGTGAADDSGLPNDRFFAVRPEGSVSTLKIQRTERGDSAVYLCASSSLGGTVGTGELFFGEGSRLTVL.

The CDR3 DNA sequence: TGCGCGGGCAGTGGGGGCCGGGACCAAGAGACGCAGTACTTC. Amino acid sequence: CAGSGGRDQETQYF. The chain recombines TRBV5-1 with TRBJ2-3, with TRBD1 as a possible D gene (6 bases). The J call may be faulty, since TRBJ2-7 better matches the DNA end. The CDR3 sequence is 14 residues long. Germline lookup yields CDR1 SGHRS and CDR2 YFSETQ.

The chain carries TRBV7-2 and TRBJ2-3; TRBD2 agrees at 8 bases. The DNA end favors TRBJ2-7, so the J call may be wrong. In germline, CDR1 is SGHTA, CDR2 FQGNSA. This CDR3 has 15 amino acids. CDR3 sequence: CASSPLRGGSYEQYF. CDR3 nucleotide sequence: TGTGCCAGCAGCCCCCTACGGGGGGGATCCTACGAGCAGTACTTC.

The chain carries TRBV6-1 and TRBJ2-4, with D possibly being TRBD2 (5 bases). The end of the DNA fits TRBJ2-3 better, so the J call may be wrong. Looked up from germline, CDR1 is MNHNS and CDR2 is SASEGT. The CDR3 extends over 16 amino acids. The CDR3 bases are TGTGCGTGCCGTGCCTCGGGGATGAGAGGCACAAACATTCAGTATTTT. Protein: CACRASGMRGTNIQYF.

This clonotype has ten or more counts. The rearrangement uses TRBV14 and TRBJ2-5; D unresolved. The V end was cut by 0 bases, the J end by 1 base, with 9 bases between. Germline lookup yields CDR1 SGHDN and CDR2 FVKESK. This CDR3 has 15 residues. For the CDR3, the DNA is TGTGCCAGCAGCCAAGATCGAATTCGCCAAGAGACCCAGTACTTC. Residues: CASSQDRIRQETQYF. The full variable domain, completed using reference TRBV14 and TRBJ2-5, is EAGVTQFPSHSVIEKGQTVTLRCDPISGHDNLYWYRRVMGKEIKFLLHFVKESKQDESGMPNNRFLAERTGGTYSTLKVQPAELEDSGVYFCASSQDRIRQETQYFGPGTRLLVL.

In its sample, this clonotype ranks as medium-sized (0.01 to 0.1%). The genes are TRBV6-1 and TRBJ2-5, with TRBD1 matching 7 bases. Per germline, CDR1 MNHNS and CDR2 SASEGT. CDR3 length: 13 residues. The J segment lost 5 bases and the V segment lost 8 bases, leaving 8 bases of the junction unmatched. Here the CDR3 DNA reads TGTGCCAGCGGGGACAGAGGGGGTGAGACCCAGTACTTC. Translated, it gives CASGDRGGETQYF.

This clonotype rates as medium-sized. The chain joins TRBV12-3 or TRBV12-4 to TRBJ2-1, with 7 bases that match TRBD1. CDR3 length: 15 amino acids. J gave up 4 bases and V 5 bases, and 8 bases lay outside the gene matches. The DNA of the CDR3 is TGTGCCAGCAGTAAGGGACAGCGGATATACAATGAGCAGTTCTTC. It yields the protein CASSKGQRIYNEQFF.